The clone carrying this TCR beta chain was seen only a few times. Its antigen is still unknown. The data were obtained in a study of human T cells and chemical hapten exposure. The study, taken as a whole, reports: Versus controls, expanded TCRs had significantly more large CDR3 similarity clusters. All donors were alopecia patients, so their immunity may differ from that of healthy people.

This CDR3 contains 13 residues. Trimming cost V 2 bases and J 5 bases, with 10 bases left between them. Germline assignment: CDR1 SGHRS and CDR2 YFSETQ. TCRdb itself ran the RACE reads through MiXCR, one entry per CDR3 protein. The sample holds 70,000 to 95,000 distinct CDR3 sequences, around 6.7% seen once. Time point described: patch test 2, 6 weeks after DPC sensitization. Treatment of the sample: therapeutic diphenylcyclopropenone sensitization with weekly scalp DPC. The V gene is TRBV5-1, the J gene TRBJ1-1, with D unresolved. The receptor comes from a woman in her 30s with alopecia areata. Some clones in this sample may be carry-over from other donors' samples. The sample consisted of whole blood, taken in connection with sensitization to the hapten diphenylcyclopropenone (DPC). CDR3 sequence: CASSLMEGTEAFF. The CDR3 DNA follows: TGCGCCAGCAGCTTAATGGAAGGAACTGAAGCTTTCTTT.